This T cell receptor (beta chain) was sequenced for a study of T cell responses to AZD1222 COVID-19 vaccine. Study-level information: Recipients boosted at about 4 weeks or about 12 weeks are pooled.

The CDR3 has 15 amino acids. Germline lookup yields CDR1 SNHLY and CDR2 FYNNEI. V was clipped by 5 bases and J by 5 bases; unmatched bases: 8. Remarks on this clone: Antigen: not known.

Assay used: immunoSEQ multiplex PCR; TCRdb lists only in-frame clones, some missing. This table has 120,000 or so clones, approximately 87% appearing once. Study outcomes and limitations: Close to half of spike-specific TCRs reportedly recognize unmutated variant regions. The study found Spike-specific TCR breadth and depth rose after two AZD1222 doses. Donors in the cohort were predominantly white British and more often female, and clonal diversity was possibly underestimated.

The clonotype comes from an adult in good health. The J gene is TRBJ2-5, the V gene TRBV2; 10 nucleotides agree with TRBD2. This material consisted of peripheral blood, taken on day 0 of AZD1222 vaccination. Here the CDR3 DNA reads TGTGCCAGCAGTCCGACTACTAGCGGGGATGAGACCCAGTACTTC. Translation: CASSPTTSGDETQYF. Combining the CDR3 with reference TRBV2 and TRBJ2-5 gives the whole variable domain EPEVTQTPSHQVTQMGQEVILRCVPISNHLYFYWYRQILGQKVEFLVSFYNNEISEKSEIFDDQFSVERPDGSNFTLKIRSTKLEDSAMYFCASSPTTSGDETQYFGPGTRLLVL.